Listed below are T cell receptor beta chains from one sample, sequenced in a study of Graves' ophthalmopathy and Graves' hyperthyroidism. TCRdb recomputed calls from the multiplex PCR reads with MiXCR, one row per CDR3 protein. The table lists 660,000 or so distinct CDR3 sequences, 35% to 45% of them singletons. The source material was peripheral blood. The receptors shown here come from an adult man with Graves' ophthalmopathy. Both conserved end residues are part of each CDR3. The D gene is left open where the match is weak. Clone size appears in some rows only: once, few, many, or a class for an expanded clone.

J: TRBJ2-2
size: NA
D: NA
V: TRBV6-6
DNA: TGTGCCAGCAGTTACTCTGGGGCGGTCACCGGGGAGCTGTTTTTT
CDR3: CASSYSGAVTGELFF

J: TRBJ1-4
size: few
D: NA
V: TRBV4-1
DNA: TGCGCCAGCAGCCAAGGACGCGGTAGGGGGACTAATGAAAAACTGTTTTTT
CDR3: CASSQGRGRGTNEKLFF

J: TRBJ1-6
size: NA
D: NA
V: TRBV10-2
DNA: TGCGCCAGCAGTGGTCAAGGGACTAATTCACCCCTCCACTTT
CDR3: CASSGQGTNSPLHF

J: TRBJ2-5
size: NA
D: TRBD1
V: TRBV12-3/TRBV12-4
DNA: TGTGCCAGCAGTAGGGGGCGAGAAAAGACCCAGTACTTC
CDR3: CASSRGREKTQYF

J: TRBJ2-1
size: few
D: TRBD2
V: TRBV20-1
DNA: TGCAGTGCTAGAGATTTGCTAGCGGGAACCTACAATGAGCAGTTCTTC
CDR3: CSARDLLAGTYNEQFF

J: TRBJ2-1
size: NA
D: NA
V: TRBV2
DNA: TGTGCCAGCACAAGGGATGAGCAGTTCTTC
CDR3: CASTRDEQFF

J: TRBJ2-6
size: few
D: NA
V: TRBV9
DNA: TGTGCCAGCAGCTTAGGATGGGGGTTGGCTGAAGCTTTC
CDR3: CASSLGWGLAEAF

J: TRBJ1-6
size: NA
D: NA
V: TRBV20-1
DNA: TGCAGTGCTAGAGAGGGCCCAGGGGCCCTCCACTTT
CDR3: CSAREGPGALHF

J: TRBJ1-3
size: NA
D: NA
V: TRBV9
DNA: TGTGCCAGCAGCGTAGGGACTAGCGGCACCATATATTTT
CDR3: CASSVGTSGTIYF

J: TRBJ2-1
size: few
D: TRBD2
V: TRBV25-1
DNA: TGTGCCAGCAGCCACTTAGCGGGAGTGGCCTACAATGAGCAGTTCTTC
CDR3: CASSHLAGVAYNEQFF

J: TRBJ2-5
size: many
D: NA
V: TRBV12-3/TRBV12-4
DNA: TGTGCCAGCAGTTTATCAGACTCGCCGTACTTC
CDR3: CASSLSDSPYF

J: TRBJ2-2
size: NA
D: TRBD1
V: TRBV2
DNA: TGTGCCAGCAGGCCCTGGGGGACAGGGGACACCGGGGAGCTGTTTTTT
CDR3: CASRPWGTGDTGELFF

J: TRBJ2-6
size: many
D: NA
V: TRBV12-3/TRBV12-4
DNA: TGTGCCAGCAGTCCTTACTCTGGGGCCAACGTCCTGACTTTC
CDR3: CASSPYSGANVLTF

J: TRBJ2-6
size: NA
D: TRBD1
V: TRBV10-3
DNA: TGTGCCATCAGGGACACGGGTGGACAGGTGGCTGGGGCCAACGTCCTGACTTTC
CDR3: CAIRDTGGQVAGANVLTF

J: TRBJ1-1
size: many
D: NA
V: TRBV9
DNA: TGTGCCAGCAGACCGGGCAGTGGCACTGAAGCTTTCTTT
CDR3: CASRPGSGTEAFF

J: TRBJ1-5
size: NA
D: NA
V: TRBV15
DNA: TGTGCCACGACCAGAGGCCGGTATAGCAATCAGCCCCAGCATTTT
CDR3: CATTRGRYSNQPQHF

J: TRBJ2-5
size: few
D: TRBD2
V: TRBV5-1
DNA: TGCGCCAGCACCCCCGGTTGGGGGGGGACCCAGTACTTC
CDR3: CASTPGWGGTQYF

J: TRBJ1-5
size: many
D: NA
V: TRBV29-1
DNA: TGCAGCGCCCGATCATCGGGTTGGGGACAGCCCCAGCATTTT
CDR3: CSARSSGWGQPQHF

J: TRBJ2-3
size: NA
D: TRBD2
V: TRBV3-1
DNA: TGTGCCAGCAGCCCTACTAGCGGGGGGGCGACAGATACGCAGTATTTT
CDR3: CASSPTSGGATDTQYF

J: TRBJ1-6
size: few
D: TRBD1
V: TRBV4-1
DNA: TGCGCCAGCAGCCAAGATCGCGGACAGGGGATTTCACCCCTCCACTTT
CDR3: CASSQDRGQGISPLHF

J: TRBJ1-1
size: many
D: NA
V: TRBV20-1
DNA: TGCAGTGCCAAAAATACGATGAACACTGAAGCTTTCTTT
CDR3: CSAKNTMNTEAFF

J: TRBJ1-5
size: NA
D: NA
V: TRBV7-9
DNA: TGTGCCAGCAGTTACTCGTACGATCCCTGGCAACCGGGGAATCAGCCCCAGCATTTT
CDR3: CASSYSYDPWQPGNQPQHF

J: TRBJ2-5
size: few
D: NA
V: TRBV28
DNA: TGTGCCAGCAGCACCCGGTCGACCCAGTACTTC
CDR3: CASSTRSTQYF

J: TRBJ2-7
size: many
D: NA
V: TRBV7-6
DNA: TGTGCCAGCAGCAGCTCCGGGTCCTACTCCTACGAGCAGTACTTC
CDR3: CASSSSGSYSYEQYF

J: TRBJ1-6
size: once
D: TRBD1
V: TRBV7-9
DNA: TGTGCCAGCACCCGGACAGGCCTAGGGAATTCACCCCTCCACTTT
CDR3: CASTRTGLGNSPLHF

J: TRBJ2-5
size: many
D: NA
V: TRBV20-1
DNA: TGCAGTGCTAGAAAGCTAGGCCGGGGTCAAGAGACCCAGTACTTC
CDR3: CSARKLGRGQETQYF

J: TRBJ2-2
size: NA
D: TRBD1
V: TRBV29-1
DNA: TGCAGCGTACTAGGGACAGGGGGAACCGGGGAGCTGTTTTTT
CDR3: CSVLGTGGTGELFF

J: TRBJ1-3
size: NA
D: NA
V: TRBV2
DNA: TGTGCCAGCAGTGTTCTGGGGGCGAAAAACACCATATATTTT
CDR3: CASSVLGAKNTIYF

J: TRBJ2-1
size: NA
D: TRBD1
V: TRBV29-1
DNA: TGCAGCGTCCCGGACAGGGGAACGAACAATGAGCAGTTCTTC
CDR3: CSVPDRGTNNEQFF

J: TRBJ2-2
size: NA
D: NA
V: TRBV29-1
DNA: TGCTCGGTACGGGAGCAAGGGGAGCTGTTTTTT
CDR3: CSVREQGELFF

J: TRBJ2-2
size: many
D: NA
V: TRBV2
DNA: TGTGCCAGCAGTGGTAACACCGGGGAGCTGTTTTTT
CDR3: CASSGNTGELFF

J: TRBJ2-5
size: many
D: NA
V: TRBV4-3
DNA: TGCGCCAGCAGCCAAGATTTGGCTCAGTGGGAGACCCAGTACTTC
CDR3: CASSQDLAQWETQYF

J: TRBJ2-2
size: many
D: TRBD1
V: TRBV24-1
DNA: TGTGCCACCAGTGATTGGAGACAGGGCTCCGGGGAGCTGTTTTTT
CDR3: CATSDWRQGSGELFF

J: TRBJ1-5
size: many
D: NA
V: TRBV12-3/TRBV12-4
DNA: TGTGCCAGCAGTTTGGCCCAAGTACACCATAGCAATCAGCCCCAGCATTTT
CDR3: CASSLAQVHHSNQPQHF

J: TRBJ1-5
size: many
D: TRBD1
V: TRBV12-3/TRBV12-4
DNA: TGTGCCAGCAGTTTAGGCAGGACAGGGGTTAAGCCCCAGCATTTT
CDR3: CASSLGRTGVKPQHF

J: TRBJ1-4
size: NA
D: NA
V: TRBV25-1
DNA: TGTGCCAGCAGCTCCTTTTTATCAGGGAGGGAAGAAAAACTGTTTTTT
CDR3: CASSSFLSGREEKLFF

J: TRBJ2-7
size: many
D: NA
V: TRBV5-1
DNA: TGCGCCAGCAGCTTATCAGGGCAATTCTACGAGCAGTACTTC
CDR3: CASSLSGQFYEQYF

J: TRBJ1-1
size: NA
D: NA
V: TRBV24-1
DNA: TGTGCCATCAGTGACCAGGGGTTCCAGACTGAAGCTTTCTTT
CDR3: CAISDQGFQTEAFF

J: TRBJ2-6
size: many
D: NA
V: TRBV7-9
DNA: TGTGCCAGCAGCTTAGGTTCCGGTCAAATCTCTGGGGCCAACGTCCTGACTTTC
CDR3: CASSLGSGQISGANVLTF

J: TRBJ1-2
size: NA
D: NA
V: TRBV7-9
DNA: TGTGCCAGCAGCAAGGGTTGGAACTATGGCTACACCTTC
CDR3: CASSKGWNYGYTF

J: TRBJ1-1
size: many
D: NA
V: TRBV19
DNA: TGTGCCAGTAAAAATGGCCAGGGAAAAATGAACACTGAAGCTTTCTTT
CDR3: CASKNGQGKMNTEAFF

J: TRBJ1-5
size: many
D: NA
V: TRBV4-1
DNA: TGCGCCAGCAGCCAAGGGCGGGGGGCTCGGAATCAGCCCCAGCATTTT
CDR3: CASSQGRGARNQPQHF

J: TRBJ2-7
size: NA
D: TRBD2
V: TRBV11-2
DNA: TGTGCCTGCAGCTCTCTAGCGGGAGATTACGAGCAGTACTTC
CDR3: CACSSLAGDYEQYF

J: TRBJ2-7
size: NA
D: TRBD1
V: TRBV11-2
DNA: TGTGCCAGCAGCCCCCGACACAGGGGTCAAGGCTCCTACGAGCAGTACTTC
CDR3: CASSPRHRGQGSYEQYF

J: TRBJ1-6
size: NA
D: NA
V: TRBV20-1
DNA: TGCAGTGCGAAGCCAGGGAGCTCCTATAATTCACCCCTCCACTTT
CDR3: CSAKPGSSYNSPLHF

J: TRBJ2-5
size: NA
D: TRBD1
V: TRBV7-9
DNA: TGTGCCAGCCGGTGGACAGGGACCGAAGAGACCCAGTACTTC
CDR3: CASRWTGTEETQYF

J: TRBJ1-4
size: many
D: NA
V: TRBV24-1
DNA: TGTGCCACCAGTGATTTTAAAAGGGCTAATGAAAAACTGTTTTTT
CDR3: CATSDFKRANEKLFF

J: TRBJ2-7
size: NA
D: TRBD1
V: TRBV10-3
DNA: TGTGCCAGCAGGAGCGACAGGGCCCCCTACGAGCAGTACTTC
CDR3: CASRSDRAPYEQYF

J: TRBJ1-1
size: many
D: NA
V: TRBV5-1
DNA: TGCGCCAGCCGAGAGGGGGGCCCAACTGAAGCTTTCTTT
CDR3: CASREGGPTEAFF

J: TRBJ1-5
size: many
D: NA
V: TRBV29-1
DNA: TGCAGCGTCGCCGGGACAATAGATCAGCCCCAGCATTTT
CDR3: CSVAGTIDQPQHF

J: TRBJ1-5
size: few
D: NA
V: TRBV2
DNA: TGTGCCAGCAGTTACTCGTACAGCCTCAATCAGCCCCAGCATTTT
CDR3: CASSYSYSLNQPQHF

J: TRBJ1-6
size: many
D: TRBD1
V: TRBV5-1
DNA: TGCGCCAGCAGCTCGGACAGGGGGGATAGGTCACCCCTCCACTTT
CDR3: CASSSDRGDRSPLHF

J: TRBJ1-5
size: NA
D: NA
V: TRBV10-3
DNA: TGTGCCATCAGTGAGCAGTCAGGGGATCAGCCCCAGCATTTT
CDR3: CAISEQSGDQPQHF